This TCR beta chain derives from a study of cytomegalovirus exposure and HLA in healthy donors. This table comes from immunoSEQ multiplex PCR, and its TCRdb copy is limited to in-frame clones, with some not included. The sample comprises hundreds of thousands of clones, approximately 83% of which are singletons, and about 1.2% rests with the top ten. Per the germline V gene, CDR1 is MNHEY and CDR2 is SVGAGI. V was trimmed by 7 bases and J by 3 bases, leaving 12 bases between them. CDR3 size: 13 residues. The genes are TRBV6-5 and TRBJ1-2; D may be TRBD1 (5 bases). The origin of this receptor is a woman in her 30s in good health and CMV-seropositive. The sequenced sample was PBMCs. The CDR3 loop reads CASTDSYDYGYTF. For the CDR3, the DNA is TGTGCCAGCACTGACAGCTACGACTATGGCTACACCTTC.